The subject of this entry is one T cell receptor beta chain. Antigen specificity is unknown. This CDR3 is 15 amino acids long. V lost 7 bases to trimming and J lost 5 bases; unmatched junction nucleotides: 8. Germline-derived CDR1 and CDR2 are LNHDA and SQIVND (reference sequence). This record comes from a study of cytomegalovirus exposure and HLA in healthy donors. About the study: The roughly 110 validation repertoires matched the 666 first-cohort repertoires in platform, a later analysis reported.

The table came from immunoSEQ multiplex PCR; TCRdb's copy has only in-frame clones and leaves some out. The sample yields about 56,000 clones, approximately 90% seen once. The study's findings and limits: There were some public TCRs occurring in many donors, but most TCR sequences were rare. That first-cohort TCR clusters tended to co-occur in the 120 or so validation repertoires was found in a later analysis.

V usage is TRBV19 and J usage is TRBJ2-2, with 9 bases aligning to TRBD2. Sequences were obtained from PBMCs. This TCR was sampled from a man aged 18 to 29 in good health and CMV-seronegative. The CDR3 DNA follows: TGTGCCAGTACCTTAGCGGGAGCGTTAACCGGGGAGCTGTTTTTT. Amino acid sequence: CASTLAGALTGELFF.